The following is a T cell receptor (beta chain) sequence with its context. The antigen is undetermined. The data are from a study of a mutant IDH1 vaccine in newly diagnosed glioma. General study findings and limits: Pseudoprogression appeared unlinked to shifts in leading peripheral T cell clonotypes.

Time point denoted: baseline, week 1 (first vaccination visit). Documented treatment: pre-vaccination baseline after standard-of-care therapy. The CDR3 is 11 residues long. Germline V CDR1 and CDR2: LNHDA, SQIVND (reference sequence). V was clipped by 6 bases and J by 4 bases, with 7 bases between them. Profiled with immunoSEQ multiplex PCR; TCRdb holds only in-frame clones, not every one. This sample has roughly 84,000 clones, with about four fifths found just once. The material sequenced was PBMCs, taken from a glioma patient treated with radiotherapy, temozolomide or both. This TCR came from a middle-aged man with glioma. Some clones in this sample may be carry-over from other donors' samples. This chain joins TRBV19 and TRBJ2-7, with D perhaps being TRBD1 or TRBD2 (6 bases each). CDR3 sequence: CASRGGYEQYF. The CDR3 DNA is TGTGCCAGTAGAGGGGGGTACGAGCAGTACTTC.